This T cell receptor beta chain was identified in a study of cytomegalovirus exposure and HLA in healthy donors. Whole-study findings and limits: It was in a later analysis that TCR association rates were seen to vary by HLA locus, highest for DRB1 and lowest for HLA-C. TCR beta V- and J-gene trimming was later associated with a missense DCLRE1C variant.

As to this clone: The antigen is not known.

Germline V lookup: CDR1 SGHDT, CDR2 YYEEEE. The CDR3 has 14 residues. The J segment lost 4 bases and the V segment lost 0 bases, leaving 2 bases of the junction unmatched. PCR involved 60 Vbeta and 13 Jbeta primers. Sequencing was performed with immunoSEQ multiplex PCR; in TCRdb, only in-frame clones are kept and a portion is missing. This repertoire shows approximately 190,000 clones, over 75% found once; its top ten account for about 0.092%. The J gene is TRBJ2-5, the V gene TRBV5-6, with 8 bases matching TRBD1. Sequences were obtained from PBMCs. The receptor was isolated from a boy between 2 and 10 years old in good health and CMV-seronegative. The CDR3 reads CASSLATGGETQYF. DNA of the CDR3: TGTGCCAGCAGCTTGGCAACAGGGGGAGAGACCCAGTACTTC.